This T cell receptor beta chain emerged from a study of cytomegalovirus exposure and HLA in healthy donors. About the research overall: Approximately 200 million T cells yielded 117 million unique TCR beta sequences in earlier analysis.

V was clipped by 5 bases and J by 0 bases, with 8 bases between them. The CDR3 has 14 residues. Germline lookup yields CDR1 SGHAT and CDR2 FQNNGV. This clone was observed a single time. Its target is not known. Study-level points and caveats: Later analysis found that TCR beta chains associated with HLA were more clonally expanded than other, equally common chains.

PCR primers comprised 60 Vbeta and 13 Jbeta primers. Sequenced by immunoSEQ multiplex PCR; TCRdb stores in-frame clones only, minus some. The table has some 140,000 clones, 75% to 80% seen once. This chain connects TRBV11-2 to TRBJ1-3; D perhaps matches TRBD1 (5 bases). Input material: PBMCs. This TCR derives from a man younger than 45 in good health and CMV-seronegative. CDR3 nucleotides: TGTGCCAGCAGCGCGGGGCTCTCTGGAAACACCATATATTTT. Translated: CASSAGLSGNTIYF.